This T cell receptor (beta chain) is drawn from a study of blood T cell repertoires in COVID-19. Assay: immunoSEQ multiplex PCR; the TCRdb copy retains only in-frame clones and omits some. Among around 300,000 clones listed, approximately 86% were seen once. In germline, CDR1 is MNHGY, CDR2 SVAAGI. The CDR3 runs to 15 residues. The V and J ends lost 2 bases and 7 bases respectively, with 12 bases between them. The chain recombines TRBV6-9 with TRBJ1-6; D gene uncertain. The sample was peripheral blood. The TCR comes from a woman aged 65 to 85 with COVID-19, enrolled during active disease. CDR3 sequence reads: CASSYLSAGNSPLHF. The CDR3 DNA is TGTGCCAGCAGTTATCTGAGTGCGGGGAATTCACCCCTCCACTTT.